A single T cell receptor beta chain is shown here with its context. The PCR had 60 Vbeta and 13 Jbeta primers. Repertoires were generated with immunoSEQ multiplex PCR, while TCRdb's copy carries only in-frame clones and drops some. This sample carries fewer than 75,000 clones, 65% to 80% of them seen once, and the ten largest clones take just under 3%. The donors, nominally healthy at sampling, likely had unrecorded immune exposures. Germline V gene sequence: CDR1 KGHSH, CDR2 LQKENI. The V end was cut by 3 bases, the J end by 4 bases, with 10 bases between. The length of the CDR3 is 14 residues. The data originate from a study of cytomegalovirus exposure and HLA in healthy donors.

This sequence originates from a woman aged 25-40 years in good health and CMV-seronegative. Sequenced sample: PBMCs. The chain has TRBV18 and TRBJ2-4; D ambiguous. The CDR3 region is CASSPQSLKNIQYF. The CDR3 coding sequence is TGTGCCAGCTCACCTCAGTCTCTTAAAAACATTCAGTACTTC.